The clone carrying this T cell receptor beta chain has just a few counts. Its antigen remains unidentified. TCRB transcripts that were expressed got sequenced, as all of the isolated RNA had been reverse transcribed. Repertoires were generated with immunoSEQ multiplex PCR, while TCRdb's copy carries only in-frame clones and drops some. The top ten hold less than 0.65% of the sample, which has some 370,000 clones, 9.6% seen once. Germline-derived CDR1 and CDR2 are MNHNS and SASEGT. The CDR3 sequence is 11 residues long. V gave up 6 bases and J gave up 11 bases, with 13 bases separating them. The sample belongs to a study of beta chain features in type 1 diabetes. Study results and caveats: Unsettled here was the matter of whether HLA type influences TCRB rearrangement. Shortening that was moderate but significant affected the TCRB CDR3s of Type 1 diabetes patients in all four CD4+ subsets.

The rearrangement links TRBV6-1 to TRBJ1-1; possibly TRBD1 for D (5 bases). This clonotype originated in a man under 40 with type 1 diabetes. Sequenced: central memory CD4+ T cells from blood. This chain's CDR3 is CASRVRDLAFF. The CDR3 DNA is TGTGCCAGCAGGGTCCGGGACCTCGCTTTCTTT.